These 7 T cell receptor beta chains originate from one sample sequenced in a study of T cell responses to AZD1222 COVID-19 vaccine. The table came from immunoSEQ multiplex PCR; TCRdb's copy has only in-frame clones and leaves some out. Of about 140,000 clones listed, almost 95% are singletons. Here the sequenced sample was peripheral blood, taken 28 days after the second AZD1222 dose. The receptors derive from an adult who received the AZD1222 COVID-19 vaccine.

The V call is TRBV3-1 (or the pseudogene TRBV3-2), the J call TRBJ1-2, with D possibly matching TRBD1 (6 bases). The CDR3 has 14 residues. V was cut by 0 bases and J by 6 bases, with 11 bases left in between. The V gene's germline CDR1 is LGHDT and CDR2 YNNKEL (reference sequence). CDR3: CASSQDSRGDGYTF. The CDR3 region has the DNA TGTGCCAGCAGCCAAGATAGCAGGGGAGATGGCTACACCTTC.

J is TRBJ1-2 and V is TRBV19; D is undetermined. The CDR3 totals 13 residues. Germline V lookup: CDR1 LNHDA, CDR2 SQIVND (reference sequence). Trimming removed 3 bases at V and 5 bases at J, with 10 bases between. The CDR3 sequence: CASSILGSYGYTF. As DNA, the CDR3 is TGTGCCAGTAGTATCCTCGGGTCTTATGGCTACACCTTC.

The chain carries TRBV2 and TRBJ2-1; a possible D gene is TRBD1 (5 bases). The CDR3 sequence is 14 residues long. The germline CDR1 and CDR2 sequences are SNHLY and FYNNEI. V was cut by 8 bases and J by 4 bases, with 15 bases left in between. Written as DNA, the CDR3 is TGTGCCAGCGGGGCGGTGACGGATTACAATGAGCAGTTCTTC. This encodes CASGAVTDYNEQFF.

The genes are TRBV18 and TRBJ2-7; a weak D match, TRBD2 (6 bases). This CDR3 has 15 amino acids. V lost 2 bases and J lost 5, with 16 bases in between. Germline CDR1 is KGHSH and CDR2 is LQKENI. The CDR3 DNA is TGTGCCAGCTCACCATTGCGGGACCGGCGCAACGAGCAGTACTTC. This sequence encodes CASSPLRDRRNEQYF.

V usage is TRBV10-3 and J usage is TRBJ1-5; 8 bases agree with TRBD1. The germline gives CDR1 ENHRY, CDR2 SYGVKD. The CDR3 totals 17 residues. V gave up 3 bases and J gave up 7 bases; unmatched junction bases: 14. For the CDR3, the DNA is TGTGCCATCAGTGACGCTGGCAGGGGGCCCGTGATCCAGCCCCAGCATTTT. This gives the protein CAISDAGRGPVIQPQHF.

The rearrangement joins TRBV27 to TRBJ1-5; 8 positions match TRBD1. This CDR3 is 17 amino acids long. Germline V lookup: CDR1 MNHEY, CDR2 SMNVEV (reference sequence). V was pared by 5 bases and J by 2 bases, with 11 bases of the junction left unmatched. The CDR3 reads CASSTRTGWQGNQPQHF. Written as DNA, the CDR3 is TGTGCCAGCAGTACCCGGACAGGGTGGCAGGGCAATCAGCCCCAGCATTTT.

The chain has TRBV5-4 and TRBJ2-1, with TRBD2 identical over 7 bases. V lost 0 bases to trimming and J lost 9 bases; unmatched junction nucleotides: 9. Germline V lookup: CDR1 SGHNT, CDR2 YYREEE (reference sequence). The CDR3 covers 15 residues. Here the CDR3 reads CASSLVRATGGEQFF. The CDR3 nucleotides are TGTGCCAGCAGCTTGGTCCGAGCGACGGGGGGTGAGCAGTTCTTC.